The source of this T cell receptor (beta chain) is a study of cytomegalovirus exposure and HLA in healthy donors. PCR involved 60 Vbeta and 13 Jbeta primers. Assay used: immunoSEQ multiplex PCR; TCRdb lists only in-frame clones, some missing. Here the sample spans 110,000 or so clones, approximately 81% being singletons. In its sample, this clone was seen once. Its specificity is unknown. V dropped 2 bases and J dropped 5; count of bases not matched to a gene: 7. Germline V lookup: CDR1 MDHEN, CDR2 SYDVKM. This CDR3 is built from 15 residues. Findings and limits, study-wide: An analysis that was carried out later associated 15,000 to 20,000 TCR beta sequences with HLA alleles at 0.05 false discovery rate.

What was sequenced was PBMCs. The rearrangement links TRBV28 to TRBJ2-5, with TRBD1 identical over 8 bases. The source is a man in his thirties or forties in good health and CMV-seronegative. The CDR3 DNA sequence: TGTGCCAGCAGTTTACAGGGACAGGTGGGGGAGACCCAGTACTTC. It translates to CASSLQGQVGETQYF.